Listed here are 9 T cell receptor beta chains from one sample, sequenced in a study of T cell responses to AZD1222 COVID-19 vaccine. Here immunoSEQ multiplex PCR was the method, and the copy in TCRdb shows in-frame clones only, minus some. This table has around 92,000 clones, over 80% appearing once. This specimen was peripheral blood, taken on day 0 of AZD1222 vaccination. The origin of the receptors is an adult in good health.

The rearrangement links TRBV19 to TRBJ1-6; D ambiguous. This CDR3 spans 17 amino acids. V was pared by 3 bases and J by 3 bases, with 15 bases between. CDR1 LNHDA and CDR2 SQIVND come from the germline V gene (reference sequence). CDR3 loop: CASSIGGNRNYNSPLHF. The CDR3 nucleotides read TGTGCCAGTAGTATCGGAGGAAACAGAAACTATAATTCACCCCTCCACTTT.

The chain employs TRBV28 and TRBJ1-5; 7 bases align to TRBD1. Germline values: CDR1 MDHEN, CDR2 SYDVKM. The J segment lost 4 bases and the V segment lost 7 bases, leaving 19 bases of the junction unmatched. This CDR3 comprises 18 residues. CDR3 sequence (DNA): TGTGCCAGCATCTCACTCTGGGAGGGGGCTAGGGGGAATCAGCCCCAGCATTTT. Translation: CASISLWEGARGNQPQHF.

The chain combines TRBV18 with TRBJ1-3, with D hard to call. The germline gives CDR1 KGHSH, CDR2 LQKENI. The V end was cut by 4 bases, the J end by 0 bases, with 10 bases between. The CDR3 extends over 15 amino acids. CDR3 nucleotide sequence: TGTGCCAGCTCACAAAGACGGGACTCTGGAAACACCATATATTTT. Its protein is CASSQRRDSGNTIYF.

The rearrangement uses TRBV7-2 and TRBJ2-7; D not resolved. From germline, CDR1 is SGHTA and CDR2 FQGNSA. Between the trimmed V and J ends, which lost 5 bases and 3 bases, there was a span of 17 bases. The CDR3 runs 15 residues. The CDR3 DNA follows: TGTGCCAGCAGCCCAAAGGGTCAGATGAGCTACGAGCAGTACTTC. Its translation: CASSPKGQMSYEQYF. Variable domain in full (rest from reference TRBV7-2 and TRBJ2-7): GAGVSQSPSNKVTEKGKDVELRCDPISGHTALYWYRQSLGQGLEFLIYFQGNSAPDKSGLPSDRFSAERTGGSVSTLTIQRTQQEDSAVYLCASSPKGQMSYEQYFGPGTRLTVT.

This rearrangement joins TRBV12-5 to TRBJ2-7; 7 bases agree with TRBD2. CDR3 length: 13 residues. V lost 6 bases, J lost 13 bases, and 15 bases stayed unmatched. Germline CDR1 and CDR2: LGHNT and FRNRAP. CDR3 sequence reads: CASGLEDGTTLYF. In DNA, the CDR3 is TGTGCTAGTGGCCTTGAGGACGGGACTACTCTATACTTC. The variable domain in full, completed from reference TRBV12-5 and TRBJ2-7, reads DARVTQTPRHKVTEMGQEVTMRCQPILGHNTVFWYRQTMMQGLELLAYFRNRAPLDDSGMPKDRFSAEMPDATLATLKIQPSEPRDSAVYFCASGLEDGTTLYFGPGTRLTVT.

This chain links TRBV7-3 with TRBJ1-1; weak D call: TRBD1 (6 bases). There are 14 residues in the CDR3. Trimming cost V 5 bases and J 4 bases, with 14 bases left between them. Germline V gives CDR1 SGHTA, CDR2 FQGTGA. The CDR3 is CASSPRGGGTEAFF. In nucleotides, the CDR3 is TGTGCCAGCAGCCCAAGGGGGGGTGGCACTGAAGCTTTCTTT.

This clone was seen a single time. The rearrangement links TRBV7-9 to TRBJ1-2, with 7 bases fitting TRBD1. The J segment lost 3 bases and the V segment lost 3 bases, leaving 7 bases of the junction unmatched. The CDR3 sequence is 15 residues long. Germline lookup yields CDR1 SEHNR and CDR2 FQNEAQ (reference sequence). CDR3 amino acids: CASSLADRSHYGYTF. CDR3 in DNA: TGTGCCAGCAGCTTGGCGGACAGGTCCCACTATGGCTACACCTTC.

CDR3 region: CASRKGIGGGREAGYTF. The CDR3 DNA follows: TGTGCCAGCAGAAAGGGGATAGGCGGGGGGCGCGAGGCCGGCTACACCTTC. The J gene is TRBJ1-2, the V gene TRBV2; D possibly corresponds to TRBD1 (6 bases). Per the germline V gene, CDR1 is SNHLY and CDR2 is FYNNEI. The CDR3 is 17 residues long. V lost 6 bases, J lost 8 bases, and 28 bases lay in between.

The chain employs TRBV3-1 (or the pseudogene TRBV3-2) and TRBJ2-2; the match to TRBD1 covers 8 bases. Losses at the gene ends were 7 bases for V and 2 bases for J; bases not matched to a gene: 6. This CDR3 is 15 amino acids long. CDR1 LGHDT and CDR2 YNNKEL come from the germline V gene (reference sequence). CDR3 region: CASNNRGSNTGELFF. In DNA form, the CDR3 reads TGTGCCAGCAATAACAGGGGGAGTAACACCGGGGAGCTGTTTTTT.